Presented here are 29 T cell receptor beta chains from one specimen sequenced in a study of CD8 T cells in ankylosing spondylitis. TCRdb redid the calling of the 5' RACE reads with MiXCR, one entry per CDR3 protein. The table shows roughly 230,000 distinct CDR3 sequences, with 15% to 20% occurring only once. Material: blood, either unsorted or a sorted T cell fraction (not recorded which). The receptors were gathered from a male donor with ankylosing spondylitis or in good health (not recorded which).

V usage is TRBV7-6 and J usage is TRBJ1-4; 7 bases line up with TRBD1. The CDR3 totals 16 residues. The V segment lost 5 bases and the J segment 1 base; nucleotides outside the gene matches: 7. The germline V gene encodes CDR1 SGHVS and CDR2 FNYEAQ. In DNA form, the CDR3 reads TGTGCCAGCAGCCGCCGACAGGGAATAACTAATGAAAAACTGTTTTTT. Encoded protein: CASSRRQGITNEKLFF. Using reference TRBV7-6 and TRBJ1-4 for the parts outside the CDR3, the full variable domain is GAGVSQSPRYKVTKRGQDVALRCDPISGHVSLYWYRQALGQGPEFLTYFNYEAQQDKSGLPNDRFSAERPEGSISTLTIQRTEQRDSAMYRCASSRRQGITNEKLFFGSGTQLSVL.

This clonotype was seen ten or more times. The V gene is TRBV11-2, the J gene TRBJ2-3, with D possibly matching TRBD2 (6 bases). V was trimmed by 3 bases and J by 6 bases, leaving 7 bases between them. The CDR3 contains 12 residues. Germline V gene data show CDR1 as SGHAT and CDR2 as FQNNGV. The CDR3 nucleotides read TGTGCCAGCAGCTTGGCGGGGGATACGCAGTATTTT. Translation: CASSLAGDTQYF.

This clonotype was observed a handful of times. This chain uses TRBV29-1 with TRBJ2-1, with D hard to call. The CDR3 is 13 residues long. The germline V and J ends were trimmed by 6 bases and 5 bases, with 14 bases remaining between them. Germline V gives CDR1 SQVTM, CDR2 ANQGSEA. The CDR3 sequence: CSVHLPENNEQFF. In DNA form, the CDR3 reads TGCAGCGTACATCTTCCAGAAAACAATGAGCAGTTCTTC.

Concerning this clonotype: A junction end diverges from the germline sequence, so it may reflect a read error. This chain links TRBV5-1 with TRBJ1-2, with a tentative D call TRBD1 (5 bases). Per germline, CDR1 SGHRS and CDR2 YFSETQ. CDR3 size: 16 residues. The CDR3 sequence: CASSLLGSGAIHGYSF. DNA for the CDR3: TGCGCCAGCAGCTTGCTCGGGAGCGGGGCTATACATGGCTACTCCTTC.

The table lists this clonotype with a few counts. This chain uses TRBV29-1 with TRBJ2-1; TRBD1 agrees at 8 bases. The germline CDR1 and CDR2 sequences are SQVTM and ANQGSEA. The CDR3 has 13 amino acids. V shed 4 bases, J shed 3 bases, and the junction held 2 bases outside the gene matches. The CDR3 loop is CSVGRGLYNEQFF. DNA of the CDR3: TGCAGCGTTGGCAGGGGGCTCTACAATGAGCAGTTCTTC.

The chain combines TRBV6-1 with TRBJ2-4; TRBD1 agrees at 8 bases. V trimming: 0 bases; J trimming: 3 bases; junction bases outside the gene matches: 16. Per the germline V gene, CDR1 is MNHNS and CDR2 is SASEGT. CDR3 size: 20 residues. CDR3 in DNA: TGTGCCAGCAGTGAAGCGCTTCTTGGGACAGGACTATCGAGCAAAAACATTCAGTACTTC. Its protein is CASSEALLGTGLSSKNIQYF.

Of note for this clonotype: Sequence at one end of the junction differs from germline and may be a read error. The rearrangement links TRBV4-3 to TRBJ1-3; perhaps TRBD1 as D (6 bases). Germline V gives CDR1 LGHNA, CDR2 YSLEER. This CDR3 comprises 16 residues. The CDR3 loop is CASSPTSLGTPPGPIF. CDR3 nucleotide sequence: TGCGCCAGCAGCCCTACCTCCCTCGGGACACCTCCAGGGCCGATATTT.

The chain recombines TRBV20-1 with TRBJ2-5, with D perhaps given as TRBD1 or TRBD2 (5 bases each). The CDR3 runs 14 residues. CDR1 DFQATT and CDR2 SNEGSKA come from the germline V gene (reference sequence). Trimming took off 2 bases at V and 9 bases at J, with 19 bases between the two ends. The chain's CDR3 is CSARSPPDMEAQYF. Here the CDR3 DNA reads TGCAGTGCTAGATCGCCCCCGGACATGGAGGCCCAGTACTTC.

This clonotype has a count of ten or more. This chain uses TRBV19 with TRBJ1-1; D perhaps matches TRBD1 (5 bases). Germline V lookup: CDR1 LNHDA, CDR2 SQIVND (reference sequence). V was trimmed by 6 bases and J by 4 bases, leaving 15 bases between them. This CDR3 has 14 residues. The DNA for the CDR3 is TGTGCCAGTAGAGGACCGGGGCGGGGCACTGAAGCTTTCTTT. Its protein product is CASRGPGRGTEAFF.

The chain uses TRBV6-1 and TRBJ2-1, with unresolved D. Trimming pared 6 bases from V and 3 bases from J, leaving 9 bases between. This CDR3 spans 13 amino acids. CDR1 and CDR2 from the germline V gene are MNHNS and SASEGT. The CDR3 reads CASSLTIYNEQFF. CDR3 nucleotide sequence: TGTGCCAGCAGCTTGACAATCTACAATGAGCAGTTCTTC.

The chain combines TRBV4-2 with TRBJ2-1, with unresolved D. The CDR3 runs to 14 residues. The V gene lost 0 bases and the J gene lost 9 bases, with 12 bases spanning the gap. Germline CDR1 and CDR2: LGHNA and YNFKEQ. The CDR3 sequence: CASSQDLGLPEQFF. The DNA of the CDR3 is TGTGCCAGCAGCCAAGATTTAGGCTTGCCTGAGCAGTTCTTC.

This clonotype was counted only a few times. V gene TRBV18 combines with J gene TRBJ2-3, with 10 bases fitting TRBD1. There are 15 residues in the CDR3. Trimming at V came to 3 bases and at J to 4 bases, leaving 4 bases not matched to a gene. Germline V gene lookup returns CDR1 KGHSH and CDR2 LQKENI. CDR3 residues: CASSPGTGVADTQYF. CDR3 bases: TGTGCCAGCTCACCGGGGACAGGGGTTGCAGATACGCAGTATTTT.

This sequence joins TRBV4-1 and TRBJ2-3; D gene ambiguous. V lost 0 bases to trimming and J lost 0 bases, with 13 bases between them. The length of the CDR3 is 17 residues. The germline V gene has CDR1 MGHRA and CDR2 YSYEKL. The CDR3 DNA reads as TGCGCCAGCAGCCAAGAGGGCGATGACGATAGCACAGATACGCAGTATTTT. Translated, it gives CASSQEGDDDSTDTQYF.

This clonotype was seen a few times. This sequence joins TRBV27 and TRBJ2-1, with D perhaps TRBD2 (6 bases). The CDR3 runs to 16 residues. Trimming removed 7 bases from V and 4 bases from J, with 20 bases in between. Germline CDR1 is MNHEY and CDR2 is SMNVEV (reference sequence). The CDR3: CASIRVLGGSYNEQFF. CDR3 DNA: TGTGCCAGCATTCGGGTTCTTGGGGGGAGTTACAATGAGCAGTTCTTC.

In regard to this clonotype: A junction end diverges from the germline sequence, so it may reflect a read error. The genes are TRBV20-1 and TRBJ2-3, with D tentatively TRBD1 (5 bases). CDR1 DFQATT and CDR2 SNEGSKA come from the germline V gene (reference sequence). This CDR3 has 13 residues. The CDR3 protein is CSARKADTGTQYF. The CDR3 nucleotides read TGCAGTGCTAGAAAGGCCGACACAGGTACGCAGTATTTT.

This clonotype has a handful of counts. V gene TRBV4-1 combines with J gene TRBJ2-7; TRBD1 matches 7 bases. The CDR3 totals 17 residues. Germline CDR1 is MGHRA and CDR2 is YSYEKL. V trimming: 0 bases; J trimming: 0 bases; junction bases outside the gene matches: 8. The DNA of the CDR3 is TGCGCCAGCAGCCAAGAATCGGACAGGTTTTCCTCCTACGAGCAGTACTTC. This encodes CASSQESDRFSSYEQYF.

This clonotype was seen only a few times. CDR3 nucleotides: TGTGCCAGCAGTTTAAGTTATGGGACAGGGAATGGTGGCTACACCTTC. Translated: CASSLSYGTGNGGYTF. The chain joins TRBV28 to TRBJ1-2; TRBD1 matches 9 bases. The junction had 11 bases not matched to a gene; V was cut back by 2 bases and J by 7 bases. CDR1 MDHEN and CDR2 SYDVKM come from the germline V gene. The CDR3 has 16 residues.

This clonotype showed up many times. V usage is TRBV4-3 and J usage is TRBJ2-5; 16 bases map to TRBD2. The trim removed 3 bases at V and 9 bases at J, leaving 7 bases unmatched. The CDR3 spans 16 residues. Germline CDR1 LGHNA, CDR2 YSLEER. This chain's CDR3 is CASSQGLAGGAGAQYF. CDR3 DNA sequence: TGCGCCAGCAGCCAGGGACTAGCGGGAGGGGCAGGGGCCCAGTACTTC.

This clonotype was counted a few times. The chain uses TRBV6-1 and TRBJ2-7; 12 bases line up with TRBD2. Trimming took 6 bases from V and 6 from J; bases not matched to a gene: 6. The CDR3 contains 14 residues. Per germline, CDR1 MNHNS and CDR2 SASEGT. The CDR3 is CASSASGRASEQYF. Here the CDR3 DNA reads TGTGCCAGCAGCGCTAGCGGGAGGGCCTCCGAGCAGTACTTC.

This clonotype was recorded a few times. The chain carries TRBV29-1 and TRBJ2-7; no reliable D call. Looked up from germline, CDR1 is SQVTM and CDR2 is ANQGSEA. V lost 3 bases to trimming and J lost 5 bases, with 14 bases between them. This CDR3 region has 13 residues. The CDR3 region is CSVEFGKRNEQYF. Written as DNA, the CDR3 is TGCAGCGTTGAGTTTGGCAAAAGGAACGAGCAGTACTTC.

This clonotype was seen ten or more times. J is TRBJ2-5 and V is TRBV20-1; TRBD1 matches 10 bases. The J segment lost 4 bases and the V segment lost 6 bases, leaving 11 bases of the junction unmatched. This CDR3 has 15 amino acids. Germline lookup yields CDR1 DFQATT and CDR2 SNEGSKA (reference sequence). CDR3: CSARDRGRPGETQYF. DNA for the CDR3: TGCAGTGCCCGGGACAGGGGACGACCGGGAGAGACCCAGTACTTC.

For this clonotype: Possible read error: a much larger clone is one base away. The chain combines TRBV29-1 with TRBJ2-7, with TRBD2 as a possible D gene (5 bases). The germline CDR1 and CDR2 sequences are SQVTM and ANQGSEA. Between the trimmed V and J ends, which lost 7 bases and 6 bases, there was a span of 13 bases. This CDR3 has 11 amino acids. As DNA, the CDR3 is TGCAGCGCGTTACGGGGATGCGAGCAGTACTTC. Translating gives CSALRGCEQYF.

As for this clonotype: A much larger clone lies a single base off, so this may be a read error. The chain combines TRBV27 with TRBJ2-3, with D possibly TRBD2 on 5 matching bases. CDR1 is MNHEY, CDR2 SMNVEV, per germline (reference sequence). The CDR3 consists of 12 residues. The CDR3, as DNA: TGTTCCAGCGTGGGAGGCACAGATACGCAGTATTTT. This gives the protein CSSVGGTDTQYF.

V usage is TRBV6-2 or TRBV6-3 and J usage is TRBJ2-2; D not resolved. V lost 7 bases, J lost 3 bases, and 6 bases lay in between. Germline values: CDR1 MNHEY, CDR2 SVGEGT. The CDR3 length is 12 residues. The DNA for the CDR3 is TGTGCCAGCATGGCCCACACCGGGGAGCTGTTTTTT. Translating gives CASMAHTGELFF.

This chain uses TRBV15 with TRBJ1-2, with TRBD1 matching over 7 bases. Germline lookup yields CDR1 LNHNV and CDR2 YYDKDF (reference sequence). Trimming cost V 0 bases and J 4 bases; bases outside gene matches: 8. There are 16 residues in the CDR3. CDR3 sequence (DNA): TGTGCCACCAGCAGAGAGGATGAGGGGGCGTCCTATGGCTACACCTTC. As protein: CATSREDEGASYGYTF.

This clonotype was seen a handful of times. The V gene is TRBV25-1, the J gene TRBJ2-7; D is tentatively TRBD1 or TRBD2 (5 bases each). V dropped 2 bases and J dropped 3 bases, with 17 bases sitting between them. The length of the CDR3 is 16 residues. The germline CDR1 and CDR2 sequences are MGHDK and SYGVNS. In DNA form, the CDR3 reads TGTGCCAGCAGTGAAGGAATGGGGGTGCCAGACTACGAGCAGTACTTC. It encodes CASSEGMGVPDYEQYF.

This clonotype came up a few times. The chain employs TRBV12-3 or TRBV12-4 and TRBJ2-7; possibly TRBD1 for D (5 bases). V dropped 5 bases and J dropped 2 bases, with 16 bases sitting between them. CDR3 length equals 15 residues. CDR3 DNA: TGTGCCAGCAGTGCGCAGGGTTTTCTCCCCTACGAGCAGTACTTC. Its protein product is CASSAQGFLPYEQYF.

This clonotype has ten or more counts. The rearrangement joins TRBV29-1 to TRBJ1-2; D is uncertain. The germline V and J ends were trimmed by 4 bases and 1 base, with 7 bases remaining between them. Looked up from germline, CDR1 is SQVTM and CDR2 is ANQGSEA. The CDR3 runs 12 residues. CDR3 nucleotides: TGCAGCGTTGTAGGCAGTAACTATGGCTACACCTTC. Protein product: CSVVGSNYGYTF.

The chain is built from TRBV27 and TRBJ2-2; D gene unclear. The CDR3 is 12 residues long. Germline assignment: CDR1 MNHEY and CDR2 SMNVEV (reference sequence). Trimming cost V 2 bases and J 4 bases, with 2 bases left between them. CDR3 loop: CASSLLTGELFF. The CDR3 bases are TGTGCCAGCAGTTTACTCACCGGGGAGCTGTTTTTT.